This is a list of T cell receptor beta chains from one sample in a study of relationships among human T cell subsets. MiXCR, applied by TCRdb to the multiplex PCR reads, yields one record per CDR3 protein. The table includes 7,500 to 9,500 distinct CDR3 sequences, roughly 54% detected once. What was sequenced was memory T cells sorted from blood. Source of these receptors: a man aged 40-50 years in good health. Both conserved end residues are part of each CDR3. The D gene is left open where the match is weak. Size tells how often a clone was seen (once, few, many) or the class of an expanded clone, and some rows leave it out.

v_call	j_call	cdr3_length	d_call	clone_size	cdr3_nt	cdr3_aa
TRBV7-2	TRBJ2-3	17	.	.	TGTGCCAGCAGCTTAGATGGGGGAGCCAGGCCCACAGATACGCAGTATTTT	CASSLDGGARPTDTQYF
TRBV20-1	TRBJ2-1	16	TRBD1	.	TGCAGTGCCCAACGACCGGGACAGGGGGCAGTCAATGAGCAGCTCTTC	CSAQRPGQGAVNEQLF
TRBV27	TRBJ2-5	17	.	.	TGTGCCAGCAGTTTAAGATCGCTAGCTTTTTTGCAAGAGACCCAGTACTTC	CASSLRSLAFLQETQYF
TRBV6-1	TRBJ1-5	18	TRBD1	.	TGTGCCAGCAGTGAACAGGACAGGGGGCAGAATAGCAATCAGCCCCAGCATTTT	CASSEQDRGQNSNQPQHF
TRBV10-3	TRBJ1-4	14	.	.	TGTGCCATCAGTGAGTCTCCGGAGAGGGGAAAACTGTTTTTT	CAISESPERGKLFF
TRBV20-1	TRBJ1-6	13	TRBD1	few	TGCAGTGCTAACAGGGGGGCTTTGTCACCCCTCCACTTT	CSANRGALSPLHF
TRBV24-1	TRBJ1-5	16	.	.	TGTGCCACCAGCCCGAGACAGACCTATAGCAATCAGCCCCAGCATTTT	CATSPRQTYSNQPQHF
TRBV11-2	TRBJ1-1	15	.	.	TGTGCCAGCAGCTCTCTGTCTAGACAGGCGAGTGAAGCTTTCTTT	CASSSLSRQASEAFF
TRBV28	TRBJ2-5	14	.	.	TGTGCCAGCAGTTTAGGAGACCCGCCTAAGGCCCAGTACTTC	CASSLGDPPKAQYF
TRBV7-8	TRBJ2-2	15	TRBD2	.	TGTGCCAGCACACCCACTAGCGGGAGATCCGGGGAGCTGTTTTTT	CASTPTSGRSGELFF
TRBV7-8	TRBJ2-5	16	.	.	TGTGCCAGCAGCTTAGTCCGCGGGCAGGGGGGGGAGACCCAGTACTTC	CASSLVRGQGGETQYF
TRBV28	TRBJ1-5	13	.	.	TGTGCCGGGACTAGATCTCGCAATCAGCCCCAGCATTTT	CAGTRSRNQPQHF
TRBV29-1	TRBJ2-3	14	TRBD2	.	TGCAGCGGCTTGTTGCGGGAGTGGCCAGATACGCAGTATTTT	CSGLLREWPDTQYF
TRBV28	TRBJ2-3	16	.	.	TGTGCCAGCATCGCAGGGGGCGGGAGCGCGGGAGATACGCAGTATTTT	CASIAGGGSAGDTQYF
TRBV27	TRBJ1-5	14	.	medium-sized	TGTGCCAGCAGTTCTCGGACGGAAAATCAGCCCCAGCATTTT	CASSSRTENQPQHF
TRBV11-2	TRBJ2-7	14	.	.	TGTGCCAGCAGCTTATCGGCCAGCTCCTACGAGCAGTACTTC	CASSLSASSYEQYF
TRBV19	TRBJ1-2	12	TRBD1	.	TGTGCCAGTAGTATGGACAGGGGAGAAAGCACCTTC	CASSMDRGESTF
TRBV28	TRBJ2-1	17	TRBD2	.	TGTGCCAGCAGTTTGACCGATATGGCGGGAGGTGGACATGAGCAGTTCTTC	CASSLTDMAGGGHEQFF